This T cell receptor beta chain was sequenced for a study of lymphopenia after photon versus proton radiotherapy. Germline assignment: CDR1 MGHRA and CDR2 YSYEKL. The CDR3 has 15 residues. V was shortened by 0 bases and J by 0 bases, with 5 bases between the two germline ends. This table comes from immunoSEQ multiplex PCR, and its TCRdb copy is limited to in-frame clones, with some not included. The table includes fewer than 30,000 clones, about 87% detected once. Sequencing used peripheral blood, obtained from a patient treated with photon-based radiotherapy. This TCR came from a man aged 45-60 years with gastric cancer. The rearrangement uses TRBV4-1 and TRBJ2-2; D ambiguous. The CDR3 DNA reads TGCGCCAGCAGCCAAGACTCCGCGAACACCGGGGAGCTGTTTTTT. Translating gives CASSQDSANTGELFF.